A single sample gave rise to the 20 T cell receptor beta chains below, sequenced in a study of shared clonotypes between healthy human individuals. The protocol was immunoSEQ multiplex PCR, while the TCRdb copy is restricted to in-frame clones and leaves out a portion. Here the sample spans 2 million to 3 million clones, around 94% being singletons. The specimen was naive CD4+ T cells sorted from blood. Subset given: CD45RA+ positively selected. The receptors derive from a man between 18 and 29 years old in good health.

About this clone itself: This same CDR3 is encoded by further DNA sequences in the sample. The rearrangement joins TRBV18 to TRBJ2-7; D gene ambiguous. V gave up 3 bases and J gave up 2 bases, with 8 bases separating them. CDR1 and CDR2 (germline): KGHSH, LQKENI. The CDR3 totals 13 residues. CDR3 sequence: CASSPRAPYEQYF. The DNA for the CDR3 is TGTGCCAGCTCACCCCGGGCGCCCTACGAGCAGTACTTC.

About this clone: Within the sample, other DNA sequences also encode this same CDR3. For the CDR3, the DNA is TGTGCCAGCAGCCAGGCCGGGGAGCTGTTTTTT. This codes for CASSQAGELFF. This chain links TRBV14 with TRBJ2-2, with no clear D. Trimming left V 3 bases short and J 6 bases short, with 2 bases between. CDR3 size: 11 residues. In germline, CDR1 is SGHDN, CDR2 FVKESK. Full variable domain (outside the CDR3, taken from reference TRBV14 and TRBJ2-2): EAGVTQFPSHSVIEKGQTVTLRCDPISGHDNLYWYRRVMGKEIKFLLHFVKESKQDESGMPNNRFLAERTGGTYSTLKVQPAELEDSGVYFCASSQAGELFFGEGSRLTVL.

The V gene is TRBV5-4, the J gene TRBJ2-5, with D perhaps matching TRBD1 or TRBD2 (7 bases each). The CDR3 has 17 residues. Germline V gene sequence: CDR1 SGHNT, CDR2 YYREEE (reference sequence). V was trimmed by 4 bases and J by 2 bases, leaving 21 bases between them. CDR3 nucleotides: TGTGCCAGCAGCGTGTTGGGAGGGGGCCCAGATCAAGAGACCCAGTACTTC. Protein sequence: CASSVLGGGPDQETQYF.

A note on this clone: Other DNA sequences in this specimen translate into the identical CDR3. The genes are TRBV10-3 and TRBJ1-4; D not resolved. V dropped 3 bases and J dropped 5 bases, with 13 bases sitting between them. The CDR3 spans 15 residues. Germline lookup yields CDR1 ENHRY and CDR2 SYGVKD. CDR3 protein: CAISDSPGTNEKLFF. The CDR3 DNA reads TGTGCCATCAGTGATAGCCCGGGTACCAATGAAAAACTGTTTTTT.

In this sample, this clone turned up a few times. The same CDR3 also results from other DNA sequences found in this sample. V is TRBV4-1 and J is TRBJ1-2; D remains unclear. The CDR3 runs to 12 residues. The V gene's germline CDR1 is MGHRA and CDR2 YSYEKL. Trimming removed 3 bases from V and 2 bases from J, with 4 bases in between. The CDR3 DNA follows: TGCGCCAGCAGCCAGGAGAACTATGGCTACACCTTC. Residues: CASSQENYGYTF.

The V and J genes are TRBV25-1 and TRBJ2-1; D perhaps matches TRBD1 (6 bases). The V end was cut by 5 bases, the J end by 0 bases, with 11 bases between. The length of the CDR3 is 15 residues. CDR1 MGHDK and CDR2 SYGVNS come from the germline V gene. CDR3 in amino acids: CASSPGQSSYNEQFF. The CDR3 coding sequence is TGTGCCAGCAGTCCCGGACAGAGCTCCTACAATGAGCAGTTCTTC.

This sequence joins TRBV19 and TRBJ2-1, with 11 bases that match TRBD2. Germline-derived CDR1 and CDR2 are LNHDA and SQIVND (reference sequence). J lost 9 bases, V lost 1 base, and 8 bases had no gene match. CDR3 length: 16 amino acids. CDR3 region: CASSIGDSGRASEQFF. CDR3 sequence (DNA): TGTGCCAGTAGTATAGGCGATAGCGGGAGGGCGAGTGAGCAGTTCTTC.

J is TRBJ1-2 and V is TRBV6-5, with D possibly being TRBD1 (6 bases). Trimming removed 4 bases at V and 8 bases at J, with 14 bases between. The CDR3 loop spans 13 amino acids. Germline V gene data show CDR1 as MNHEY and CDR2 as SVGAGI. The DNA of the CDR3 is TGTGCCAGCAGTTCATCCGGGGGCCTCGGCTACACCTTC. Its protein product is CASSSSGGLGYTF.

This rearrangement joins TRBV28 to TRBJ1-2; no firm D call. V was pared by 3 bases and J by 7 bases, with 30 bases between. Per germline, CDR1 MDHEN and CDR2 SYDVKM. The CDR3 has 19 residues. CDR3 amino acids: CASSFVWASSRSTLGGYTF. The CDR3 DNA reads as TGTGCCAGCAGTTTTGTTTGGGCCTCTAGCCGCTCTACCTTGGGTGGCTACACCTTC.

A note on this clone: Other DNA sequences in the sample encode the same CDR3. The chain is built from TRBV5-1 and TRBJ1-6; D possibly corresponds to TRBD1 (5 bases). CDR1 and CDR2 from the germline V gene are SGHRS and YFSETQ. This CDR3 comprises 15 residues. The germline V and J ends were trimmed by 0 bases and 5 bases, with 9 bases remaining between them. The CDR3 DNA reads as TGCGCCAGCAGCTTGGCAGGCAGGGATAATTCACCCCTCCACTTT. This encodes CASSLAGRDNSPLHF.

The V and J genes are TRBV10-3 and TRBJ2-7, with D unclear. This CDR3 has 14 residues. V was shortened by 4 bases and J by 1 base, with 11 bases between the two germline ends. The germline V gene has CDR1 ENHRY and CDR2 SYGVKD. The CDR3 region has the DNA TGTGCCATCAGTGGTGAACGGTCGTCCTACGAGCAGTACTTC. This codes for CAISGERSSYEQYF.

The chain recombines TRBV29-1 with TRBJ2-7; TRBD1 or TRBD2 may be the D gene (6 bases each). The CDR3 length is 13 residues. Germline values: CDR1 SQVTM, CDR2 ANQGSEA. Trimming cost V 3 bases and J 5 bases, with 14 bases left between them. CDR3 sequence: CSVDLGGGDEQYF. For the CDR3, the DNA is TGCAGCGTTGACTTGGGGGGCGGCGACGAGCAGTACTTC.

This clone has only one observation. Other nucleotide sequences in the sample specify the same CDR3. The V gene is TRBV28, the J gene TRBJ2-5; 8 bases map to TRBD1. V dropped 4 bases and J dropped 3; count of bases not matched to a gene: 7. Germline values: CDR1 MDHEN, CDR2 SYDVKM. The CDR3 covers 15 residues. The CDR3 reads CASSSAGTGEETQYF. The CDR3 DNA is TGTGCCAGCAGTTCCGCAGGGACAGGAGAAGAGACCCAGTACTTC.

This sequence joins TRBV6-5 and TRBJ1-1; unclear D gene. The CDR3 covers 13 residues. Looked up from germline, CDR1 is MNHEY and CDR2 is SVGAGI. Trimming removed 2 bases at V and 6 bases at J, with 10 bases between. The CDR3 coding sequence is TGTGCCAGCAGTTACACCAAGTTTGCTGAAGCTTTCTTT. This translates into CASSYTKFAEAFF.

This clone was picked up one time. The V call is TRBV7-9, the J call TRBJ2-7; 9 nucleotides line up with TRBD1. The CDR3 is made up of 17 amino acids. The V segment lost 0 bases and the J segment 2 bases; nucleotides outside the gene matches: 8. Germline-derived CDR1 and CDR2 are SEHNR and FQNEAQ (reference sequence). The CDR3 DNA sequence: TGTGCCAGCAGCTTAGCGCTAATCGGGGACAGGGCCTACGAGCAGTACTTC. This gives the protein CASSLALIGDRAYEQYF.

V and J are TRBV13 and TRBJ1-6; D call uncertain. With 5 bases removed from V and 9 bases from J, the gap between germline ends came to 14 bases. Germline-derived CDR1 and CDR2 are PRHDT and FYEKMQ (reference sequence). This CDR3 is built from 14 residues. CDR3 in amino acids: CASSISVSSSPLHF. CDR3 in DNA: TGTGCCAGCAGCATCAGCGTTAGTTCTTCACCCCTCCACTTT. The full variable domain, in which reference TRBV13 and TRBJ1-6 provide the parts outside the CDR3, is AAGVIQSPRHLIKEKRETATLKCYPIPRHDTVYWYQQGPGQDPQFLISFYEKMQSDKGSIPDRFSAQQFSDYHSELNMSSLELGDSALYFCASSISVSSSPLHFGNGTRLTVT.

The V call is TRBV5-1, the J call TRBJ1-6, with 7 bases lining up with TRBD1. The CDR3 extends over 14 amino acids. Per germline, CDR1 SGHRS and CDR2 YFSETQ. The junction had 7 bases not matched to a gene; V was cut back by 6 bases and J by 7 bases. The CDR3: CASNPGQLNSPLHF. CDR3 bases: TGCGCCAGCAACCCGGGACAGCTAAATTCACCCCTCCACTTT.

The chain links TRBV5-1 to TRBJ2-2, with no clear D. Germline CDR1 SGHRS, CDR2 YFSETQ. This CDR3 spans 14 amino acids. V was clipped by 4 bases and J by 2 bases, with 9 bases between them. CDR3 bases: TGCGCCAGCAGCCGAGACTTCAACACCGGGGAGCTGTTTTTT. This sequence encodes CASSRDFNTGELFF.

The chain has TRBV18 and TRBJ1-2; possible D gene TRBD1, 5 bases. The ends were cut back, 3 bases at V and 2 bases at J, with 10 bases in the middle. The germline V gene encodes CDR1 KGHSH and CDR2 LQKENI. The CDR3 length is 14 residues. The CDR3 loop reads CASSPRQRNYGYTF. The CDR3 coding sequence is TGTGCCAGCTCACCGAGACAGAGGAACTATGGCTACACCTTC.

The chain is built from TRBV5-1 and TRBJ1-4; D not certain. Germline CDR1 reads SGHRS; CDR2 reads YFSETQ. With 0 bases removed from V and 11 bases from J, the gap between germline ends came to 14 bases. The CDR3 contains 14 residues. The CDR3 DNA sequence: TGCGCCAGCAGCTTGGAGGCCGCGACGGGGAAACTGTTTTTT. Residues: CASSLEAATGKLFF.